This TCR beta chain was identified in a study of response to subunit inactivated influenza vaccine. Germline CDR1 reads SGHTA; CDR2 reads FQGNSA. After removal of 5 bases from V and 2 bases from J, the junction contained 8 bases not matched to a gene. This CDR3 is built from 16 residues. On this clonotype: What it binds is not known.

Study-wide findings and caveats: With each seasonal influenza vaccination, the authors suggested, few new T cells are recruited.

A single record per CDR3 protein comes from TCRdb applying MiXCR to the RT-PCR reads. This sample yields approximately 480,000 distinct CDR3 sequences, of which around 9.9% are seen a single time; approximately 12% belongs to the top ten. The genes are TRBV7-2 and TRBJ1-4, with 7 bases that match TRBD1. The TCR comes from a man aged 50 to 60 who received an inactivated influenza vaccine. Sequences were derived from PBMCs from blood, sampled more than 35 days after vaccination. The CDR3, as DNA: TGTGCCAGCAGCCCCCGACAGGGTGGGACTAATGAAAAACTGTTTTTT. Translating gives CASSPRQGGTNEKLFF.